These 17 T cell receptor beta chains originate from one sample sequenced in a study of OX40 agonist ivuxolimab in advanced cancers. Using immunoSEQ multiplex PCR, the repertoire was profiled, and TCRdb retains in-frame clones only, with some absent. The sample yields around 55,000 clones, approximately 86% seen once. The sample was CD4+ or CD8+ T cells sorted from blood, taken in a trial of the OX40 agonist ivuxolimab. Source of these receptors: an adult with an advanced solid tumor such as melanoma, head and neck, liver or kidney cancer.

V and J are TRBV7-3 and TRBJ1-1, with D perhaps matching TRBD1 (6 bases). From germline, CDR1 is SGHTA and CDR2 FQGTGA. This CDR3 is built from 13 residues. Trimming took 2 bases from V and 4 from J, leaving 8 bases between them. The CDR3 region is CASSLQGTTEAFF. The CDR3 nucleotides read TGTGCCAGCAGCTTACAGGGGACCACTGAAGCTTTCTTT.

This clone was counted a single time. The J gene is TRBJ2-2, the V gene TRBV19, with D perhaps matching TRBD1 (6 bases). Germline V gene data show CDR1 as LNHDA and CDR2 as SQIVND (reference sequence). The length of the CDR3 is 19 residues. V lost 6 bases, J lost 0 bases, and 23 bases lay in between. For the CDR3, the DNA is TGTGCCAGTAGACCTATACCGGGACACCTTCTCACGAACACCGGGGAGCTGTTTTTT. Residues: CASRPIPGHLLTNTGELFF.

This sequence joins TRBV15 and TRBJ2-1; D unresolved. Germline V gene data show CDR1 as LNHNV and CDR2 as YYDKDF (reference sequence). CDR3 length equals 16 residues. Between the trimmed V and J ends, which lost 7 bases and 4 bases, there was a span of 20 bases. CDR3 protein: CATKDRHPNLYNEQFF. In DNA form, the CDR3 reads TGTGCCACCAAAGACCGACACCCCAACCTTTACAATGAGCAGTTCTTC.

CDR3 DNA: TGTGCCAGCTCATCATCGGTCATGGGGGACACCGGGGAGCTGTTTTTT. Its translation: CASSSSVMGDTGELFF. This sequence joins TRBV18 and TRBJ2-2; D could derive from TRBD1 or TRBD2 (5 bases each). CDR3 length equals 16 residues. Between the trimmed V and J ends, which lost 5 bases and 3 bases, there was a span of 16 bases. CDR1 and CDR2 (germline): KGHSH, LQKENI.

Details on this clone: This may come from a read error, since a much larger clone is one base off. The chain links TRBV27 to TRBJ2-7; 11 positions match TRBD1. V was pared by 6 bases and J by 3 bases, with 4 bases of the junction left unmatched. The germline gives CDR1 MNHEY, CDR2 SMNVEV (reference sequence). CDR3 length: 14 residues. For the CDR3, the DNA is TGTGCCAGCAGCCCCGGGACAGGGGGCTACGAGCAGTACTTC. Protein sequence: CASSPGTGGYEQYF.

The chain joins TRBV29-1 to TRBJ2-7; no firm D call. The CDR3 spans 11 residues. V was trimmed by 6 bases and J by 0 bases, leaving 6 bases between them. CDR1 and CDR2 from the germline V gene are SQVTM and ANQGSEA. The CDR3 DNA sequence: TGCAGCGTCCGTGACTCCTACGAGCAGTACTTC. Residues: CSVRDSYEQYF.

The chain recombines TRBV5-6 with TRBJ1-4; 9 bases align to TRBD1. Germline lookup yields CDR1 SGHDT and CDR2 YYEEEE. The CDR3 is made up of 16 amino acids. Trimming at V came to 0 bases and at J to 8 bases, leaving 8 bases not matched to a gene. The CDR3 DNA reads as TGTGCCAGCAGCTTGGTCAAGGACAGGGGACAGGAAAAACTGTTTTTT. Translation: CASSLVKDRGQEKLFF. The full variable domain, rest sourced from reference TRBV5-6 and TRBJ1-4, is DAGVTQSPTHLIKTRGQQVTLRCSPKSGHDTVSWYQQALGQGPQFIFQYYEEEERQRGNFPDRFSGHQFPNYSSELNVNALLLGDSALYLCASSLVKDRGQEKLFFGSGTQLSVL.

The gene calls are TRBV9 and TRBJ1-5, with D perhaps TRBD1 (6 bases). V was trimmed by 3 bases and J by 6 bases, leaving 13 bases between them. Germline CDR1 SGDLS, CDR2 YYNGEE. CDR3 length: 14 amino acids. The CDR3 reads CASSGGGGFQPQHF. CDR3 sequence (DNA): TGTGCCAGCAGCGGAGGGGGAGGGTTTCAGCCCCAGCATTTT.

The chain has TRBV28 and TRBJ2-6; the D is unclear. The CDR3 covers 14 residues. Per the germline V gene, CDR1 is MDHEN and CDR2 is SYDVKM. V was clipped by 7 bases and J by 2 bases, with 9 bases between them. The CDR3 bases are TGTGCCAGCAAGATGGACGCTGGGGCCAACGTCCTGACTTTC. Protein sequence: CASKMDAGANVLTF.

The CDR3 DNA reads as TGTGCCAGCAGCCAGAGGGTTATTTTCCGCTCTGGGGCCAACGTCCTGACTTTC. Protein sequence: CASSQRVIFRSGANVLTF. The chain combines TRBV11-3 with TRBJ2-6; TRBD2 is a possible D gene (5 bases). CDR1 SGHNT and CDR2 YENEEA come from the germline V gene. V lost 5 bases, J lost 0 bases, and 17 bases lay in between. There are 18 residues in the CDR3.

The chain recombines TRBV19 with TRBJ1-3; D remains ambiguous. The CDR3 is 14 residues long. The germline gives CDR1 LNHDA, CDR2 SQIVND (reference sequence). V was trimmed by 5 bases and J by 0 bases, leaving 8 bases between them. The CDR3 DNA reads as TGTGCCAGTAGTTCTCAGAGCTCTGGAAACACCATATATTTT. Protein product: CASSSQSSGNTIYF.

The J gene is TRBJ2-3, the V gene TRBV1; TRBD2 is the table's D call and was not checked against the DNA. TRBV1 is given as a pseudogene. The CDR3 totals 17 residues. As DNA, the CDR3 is TGCACCAGCAGCCGCCAACTAGCGGACCCTAGCACAGATACGCAGTATTTT. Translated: CTSSRQLADPSTDTQYF.

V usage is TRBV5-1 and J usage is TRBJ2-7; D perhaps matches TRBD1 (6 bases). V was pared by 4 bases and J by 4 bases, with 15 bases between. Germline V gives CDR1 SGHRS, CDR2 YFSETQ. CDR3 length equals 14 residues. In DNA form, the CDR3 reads TGCGCCAGCAGCACGGACAGTTATACTTACGAGCAGTACTTC. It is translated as CASSTDSYTYEQYF. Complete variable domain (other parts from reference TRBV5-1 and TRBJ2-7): KAGVTQTPRYLIKTRGQQVTLSCSPISGHRSVSWYQQTPGQGLQFLFEYFSETQRNKGNFPGRFSGRQFSNSRSEMNVSTLELGDSALYLCASSTDSYTYEQYFGPGTRLTVT.

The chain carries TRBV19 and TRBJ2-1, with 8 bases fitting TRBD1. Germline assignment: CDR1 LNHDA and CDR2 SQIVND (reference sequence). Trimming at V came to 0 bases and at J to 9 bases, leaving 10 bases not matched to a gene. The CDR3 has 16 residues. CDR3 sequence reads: CASSIDAGGGISEQFF. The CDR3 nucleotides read TGTGCCAGTAGTATAGATGCAGGGGGCGGAATAAGTGAGCAGTTCTTC. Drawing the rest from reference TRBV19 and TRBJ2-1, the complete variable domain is DGGITQSPKYLFRKEGQNVTLSCEQNLNHDAMYWYRQDPGQGLRLIYYSQIVNDFQKGDIAEGYSVSREKKESFPLTVTSAQKNPTAFYLCASSIDAGGGISEQFFGPGTRLTVL.

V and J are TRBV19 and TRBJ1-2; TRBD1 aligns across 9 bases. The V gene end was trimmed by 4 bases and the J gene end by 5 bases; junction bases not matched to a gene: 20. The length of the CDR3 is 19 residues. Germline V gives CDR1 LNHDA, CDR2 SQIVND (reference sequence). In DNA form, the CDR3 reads TGTGCCAGTAGTAATTTTCGGTACAGGGGGCGCCCTTCCCGATATGGCTACACCTTC. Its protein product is CASSNFRYRGRPSRYGYTF.

DNA of the CDR3: TGTGCCAGCAGTGGTGAAAAACTGTTTTTT. This codes for CASSGEKLFF. The chain combines TRBV2 with TRBJ1-4; D is unclear. This CDR3 spans 10 amino acids. Looked up from germline, CDR1 is SNHLY and CDR2 is FYNNEI. Trimming removed 4 bases at V and 7 bases at J, with 1 base between. Combining the CDR3 with reference TRBV2 and TRBJ1-4 gives the whole variable domain EPEVTQTPSHQVTQMGQEVILRCVPISNHLYFYWYRQILGQKVEFLVSFYNNEISEKSEIFDDQFSVERPDGSNFTLKIRSTKLEDSAMYFCASSGEKLFFGSGTQLSVL.

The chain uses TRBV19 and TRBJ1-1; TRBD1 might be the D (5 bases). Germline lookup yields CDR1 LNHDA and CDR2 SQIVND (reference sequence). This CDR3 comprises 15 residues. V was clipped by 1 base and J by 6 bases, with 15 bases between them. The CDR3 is CASSIGVRGRAEAFF. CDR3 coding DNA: TGTGCCAGTAGTATAGGAGTAAGGGGTAGAGCTGAAGCTTTCTTT.